This T cell receptor beta chain was captured in a study of blood T cell repertoires in COVID-19. Germline V CDR1 and CDR2: SGHTA, FQGTGA. This CDR3 has 15 amino acids. The V gene end was trimmed by 2 bases and the J gene end by 2 bases; junction bases not matched to a gene: 4. Sequenced by immunoSEQ multiplex PCR; TCRdb stores in-frame clones only, minus some. The sample lists more than 85,000 clones, approximately 84% occurring once. This clone appeared once. Sequencing was done on a sample of peripheral blood. This receptor was taken from a woman aged 60-75 years with acute or convalescent COVID-19. The chain has TRBV7-3 and TRBJ2-3, with 7 bases that match TRBD2. The CDR3, as DNA: TGTGCCAGCAGCTTATCGGGGGGACTCACAGATACGCAGTATTTT. Translating it yields CASSLSGGLTDTQYF. The whole variable domain, filled in from reference TRBV7-3 and TRBJ2-3, reads GAGVSQTPSNKVTEKGKYVELRCDPISGHTALYWYRQSLGQGPEFLIYFQGTGAADDSGLPNDRFFAVRPEGSVSTLKIQRTERGDSAVYLCASSLSGGLTDTQYFGPGTRLTVL.